This entry lists 4 T cell receptor beta chains sequenced from one sample in a study of shared clonotypes between healthy human individuals. CD45RO-negative CD8 cells positively selected for CCR7 made up the naive population, which excluded terminally differentiated effector memory CD45RA+ cells. Assay used: immunoSEQ multiplex PCR; TCRdb lists only in-frame clones, some missing. The table includes millions of clones, just over 90% detected once. The source material was naive CD8+ T cells from PBMCs. Every receptor here comes from a young man in good health. Some clones in this sample may be carry-over from other donors' samples.

The J gene is TRBJ2-1, the V gene TRBV7-3; D might be TRBD1 (5 bases). The CDR3 totals 18 residues. The germline gives CDR1 SGHTA, CDR2 FQGTGA. The germline V and J ends were trimmed by 3 bases and 0 bases, with 18 bases remaining between them. CDR3 residues: CASSLVGPHQSSYNEQFF. The CDR3 DNA reads TGTGCCAGCAGCTTGGTGGGGCCCCACCAATCCTCCTACAATGAGCAGTTCTTC.

The chain recombines TRBV27 with TRBJ2-7; maybe TRBD1 (6 bases). Germline CDR1 is MNHEY and CDR2 is SMNVEV (reference sequence). V lost 5 bases and J 1 base, leaving 18 bases between the germline ends. The CDR3 is made up of 16 amino acids. CDR3 nucleotide sequence: TGTGCCAGCAGTACACGATCAGGGGTCCCTTCCTACGAGCAGTACTTC. This sequence encodes CASSTRSGVPSYEQYF.

This chain links TRBV2 with TRBJ2-7, with TRBD2 as a possible D gene (5 bases). The CDR3 is 16 amino acids. Looked up from germline, CDR1 is SNHLY and CDR2 is FYNNEI. Trimming left V 2 bases short and J 0 bases short, with 14 bases between. The CDR3 protein is CASSERVPGISYEQYF. The CDR3 DNA reads TGTGCCAGCAGTGAAAGAGTACCGGGGATCTCCTACGAGCAGTACTTC.

This clone came up a few times. Within the sample, other DNA sequences also encode this same CDR3. The J gene is TRBJ1-5, the V gene TRBV28, with TRBD1 matching over 7 bases. The CDR3 loop spans 14 amino acids. Germline V lookup: CDR1 MDHEN, CDR2 SYDVKM. The trim removed 5 bases at V and 3 bases at J, leaving 4 bases unmatched. The CDR3 coding sequence is TGTGCCAGCAGTCTGACAGGGAACAATCAGCCCCAGCATTTT. Protein sequence: CASSLTGNNQPQHF.